This T cell receptor (beta chain) was documented in a study of CD8+ T cells in alopecia areata. Study-wide background: Treated patients took oral tofacitinib at 5 to 10 mg twice daily. Study-wide results and caveats: Under tofacitinib, numerous expanded lesional clonotypes remained detectable in scalp and blood. Clonality exceeded that of normal scalp in lesional scalp, most notably in alopecia totalis/universalis. Tofacitinib significantly decreased scalp clonality and expanded CD8+ clones among top 100.

After isolation, RNA underwent reverse transcription to generate cDNA as the sequencing template. The method was immunoSEQ multiplex PCR; TCRdb's version includes in-frame clones alone and lacks a portion of them. The sample holds some 150,000 clones; approximately 80% are singletons and the top ten take roughly 25%. In the case of this clone: The antigen is not known.

Documented treatment: oral pan-JAK inhibitor, 5-10 mg twice daily. V gave up 5 bases and J gave up 6 bases, with 8 bases separating them. Germline CDR1 MNHNY, CDR2 SVGAGI (reference sequence). The CDR3 contains 12 residues. Here the sequenced sample was CD8+ T cells sorted from blood, taken at week 4, from a patient treated with tofacitinib. This sequence originates from a human donor with alopecia areata. This chain links TRBV6-6 with TRBJ2-1; D is possibly TRBD2 (5 bases). The CDR3 loop is CASSILANEQFF. CDR3 DNA: TGTGCCAGCAGTATTCTAGCCAATGAGCAGTTCTTC.